A selection of T cell receptor beta chains follows, all from one sample in a study of blood T cell repertoires in COVID-19. TCRdb keeps only in-frame clones here, not all; method: immunoSEQ multiplex PCR. Among some 250,000 clones, about 90% were seen once, and the ten largest hold just over 7%. The sample was peripheral blood. The receptors stem from a man aged 55 to 70 who had recovered from COVID-19. The conserved cysteine and the conserved F or W are not part of the CDR3 here. Each record gives: J gene, V gene, CDR3 protein.

TRBJ2-3 TRBV3-1/TRBV3-2 ASSQEIRASNVLNTDTQY
TRBJ2-3 TRBV7-8 ASSLHTDTQY
TRBJ2-5 TRBV5-6 ASSSNIWGPQETQY
TRBJ2-2 TRBV25-1 ASGGGWTGARDTGELF
TRBJ1-3 TRBV20-1 SASPRLRGIY
TRBJ1-2 TRBV6-5 ASTGGGNGYT
TRBJ2-4 TRBV11-3 ASSLDGGGGKNIQY
TRBJ1-1 TRBV10-2 ASTRAGVNTEAF
TRBJ2-4 TRBV5-1 ASSAGTGGALAKNIQY
TRBJ1-1 TRBV2 ASSYKIQGRGTEAF